What follows is one T cell receptor beta chain and its context. Its cognate antigen is unknown. This CDR3 is also generated by other DNA sequences in the sample. The data stem from a study of shared clonotypes between healthy human individuals. As defined, naive CD8 cells were CD45RO-negative and positively selected for CCR7, with terminally differentiated effector memory CD45RA+ cells excluded. The study, taken as a whole, reports: In general, naive subsets displayed greater estimated richness than memory subsets did. Generation probabilities were higher for clonotypes shared across all four sorted-subset donors than for unshared ones.

Generated by immunoSEQ multiplex PCR, the TCRdb table keeps only in-frame clones and is missing some. The sample carries some 2.1 million clones, 85% to 95% recorded once. The V end lost 8 bases, the J end lost 1 base, and 8 bases lay between the germline ends. This CDR3 is built from 12 residues. The V gene's germline CDR1 is SNHLY and CDR2 FYNNEI. Specimen: naive CD8+ T cells from PBMCs. This clonotype originated in a man younger than 30 in good health. Some clones in this sample may be carry-over from other donors' samples. The chain has TRBV2 and TRBJ1-1, with D unclear. DNA for the CDR3: TGTGCCAGCTCGCTAGGGAACACTGAAGCTTTCTTT. It is translated as CASSLGNTEAFF.